Below are 14 T cell receptor beta chains sequenced from a single sample in a study of CD8 T cells in ankylosing spondylitis. TCRdb independently ran MiXCR on the 5' RACE reads; one entry per CDR3 protein. This sample has around 340,000 distinct CDR3 sequences, with 20% found just once. Sequencing was done on a sample of blood, either unsorted or a sorted T cell fraction (not recorded which). The receptors here all came from a male donor with ankylosing spondylitis or in good health (not recorded which).

The CDR3 bases are TGCGCCAGCAGCTTGGGACAGGGAACTCGCGAGCAGTACTTC. This encodes CASSLGQGTREQYF. The genes are TRBV5-1 and TRBJ2-7, with 7 bases identical to TRBD1. Per germline, CDR1 SGHRS and CDR2 YFSETQ. The V and J ends lost 0 bases and 6 bases, in that order; junction bases with no gene match: 6. The CDR3 loop spans 14 amino acids.

CDR3 bases: TGCAGTGCTAGTGGACTAGCGGGGGCCGTAGCCAAAAACATTCAGTACTTC. This sequence encodes CSASGLAGAVAKNIQYF. The chain couples TRBV20-1 to TRBJ2-4; 13 nucleotides align to TRBD2. With 3 bases clipped from V and 0 bases from J, the junction kept 5 bases outside the gene matches. This CDR3 has 17 residues. CDR1 is DFQATT and CDR2 is SNEGSKA in the germline V gene (reference sequence).

In this sample, this clonotype turned up a few times. The chain links TRBV4-1 to TRBJ2-7; no clear D. Germline loops: CDR1 MGHRA, CDR2 YSYEKL. V lost 1 base and J 3 bases, leaving 10 bases between the germline ends. The CDR3 contains 14 residues. The chain's CDR3 is CASSQVLEYYEQYF. The CDR3 DNA reads as TGCGCCAGCAGCCAAGTTCTGGAATACTACGAGCAGTACTTC.

CDR3 coding DNA: TGTGCCAGCAGCTTCCCGGGACTAGCAAAAAAGACCCAGTACTTC. Protein sequence: CASSFPGLAKKTQYF. The V call is TRBV12-3 or TRBV12-4, the J call TRBJ2-5; 9 nucleotides align to TRBD2. Trimming at V came to 6 bases and at J to 6 bases, leaving 11 bases not matched to a gene. This CDR3 has 15 residues.

The J gene is TRBJ2-7, the V gene TRBV4-1; D perhaps matches TRBD2 (6 bases). CDR1 is MGHRA and CDR2 is YSYEKL in the germline V gene. This CDR3 contains 16 residues. Trimming cost V 3 bases and J 5 bases, with 20 bases left between them. For the CDR3, the DNA is TGCGCCAGCAGCCAGTCCTTTGGAGGGATCCGGAACGAGCAGTACTTC. Amino acid sequence: CASSQSFGGIRNEQYF.

This clonotype was seen a handful of times. V gene TRBV30 combines with J gene TRBJ2-1, with D unresolved. The V end was cut by 0 bases, the J end by 0 bases, with 9 bases between. CDR1 is GTSNPN and CDR2 is SVGIG in the germline V gene (reference sequence). The CDR3 is 15 residues long. The chain's CDR3 is CAWSVGPSSYNEQFF. The CDR3 nucleotides read TGTGCCTGGAGTGTCGGTCCAAGCTCCTACAATGAGCAGTTCTTC.

This clonotype was seen repeatedly, ten times or more. The chain carries TRBV5-6 and TRBJ2-2; D call uncertain. V shed 5 bases and J shed 0 bases, with 8 bases lying between them. This CDR3 contains 14 residues. Germline CDR1 SGHDT, CDR2 YYEEEE. This chain's CDR3 is CASSLGPNTGELFF. The DNA of the CDR3 is TGTGCCAGCAGTTTAGGGCCGAACACCGGGGAGCTGTTTTTT. Full variable domain (outside the CDR3, taken from reference TRBV5-6 and TRBJ2-2): DAGVTQSPTHLIKTRGQQVTLRCSPKSGHDTVSWYQQALGQGPQFIFQYYEEEERQRGNFPDRFSGHQFPNYSSELNVNALLLGDSALYLCASSLGPNTGELFFGEGSRLTVL.

The chain combines TRBV28 with TRBJ1-5, with D possibly being TRBD1 (5 bases). V was shortened by 4 bases and J by 0 bases, with 10 bases between the two germline ends. The length of the CDR3 is 15 residues. Germline values: CDR1 MDHEN, CDR2 SYDVKM. CDR3 sequence (DNA): TGTGCCAGCAGTTCAACAGGAAATAGCAATCAGCCCCAGCATTTT. It is translated as CASSSTGNSNQPQHF. Full variable domain (outside the CDR3, taken from reference TRBV28 and TRBJ1-5): DVKVTQSSRYLVKRTGEKVFLECVQDMDHENMFWYRQDPGLGLRLIYFSYDVKMKEKGDIPEGYSVSREKKERFSLILESASTNQTSMYLCASSSTGNSNQPQHFGDGTRLSIL.

V is TRBV11-2 and J is TRBJ2-7, with TRBD1 identical over 9 bases. There are 15 residues in the CDR3. V lost 5 bases and J lost 1; bases outside the gene matches: 6. CDR1 and CDR2 from the germline V gene are SGHAT and FQNNGV. In nucleotides, the CDR3 is TGTGCCAGCAGCCCGTGGACAGGGGTTTCCTACGAGCAGTACTTC. Translation gives CASSPWTGVSYEQYF.

The V gene is TRBV9, the J gene TRBJ2-1, with TRBD2 matching 7 bases. The CDR3 is made up of 16 amino acids. Trimming cost V 4 bases and J 5 bases; bases outside gene matches: 12. The germline V gene has CDR1 SGDLS and CDR2 YYNGEE. The CDR3 loop reads CASSTTPSGAHNEQFF. In nucleotides, the CDR3 is TGTGCCAGCAGCACAACTCCCAGCGGGGCCCACAATGAGCAGTTCTTC.

This clonotype has a handful of counts. This sequence joins TRBV12-3 or TRBV12-4 and TRBJ2-7; possibly TRBD1 for D (6 bases). V lost 5 bases to trimming and J lost 2 bases, with 13 bases between them. This CDR3 has 14 amino acids. Here the CDR3 reads CASSDRYTAYEQYF. CDR3 DNA: TGTGCCAGCAGTGACAGGTACACAGCCTACGAGCAGTACTTC.

The rearrangement uses TRBV2 and TRBJ2-1; weak D call: TRBD1 (5 bases). Germline V gives CDR1 SNHLY, CDR2 FYNNEI. The CDR3 contains 14 residues. Trimming stripped 7 bases from V and 5 bases from J, with 15 bases between. Here the CDR3 reads CASIRGAANNEQFF. For the CDR3, the DNA is TGTGCCAGCATAAGGGGTGCGGCGAACAATGAGCAGTTCTTC. The complete variable domain, with remaining parts taken from reference TRBV2 and TRBJ2-1, reads EPEVTQTPSHQVTQMGQEVILRCVPISNHLYFYWYRQILGQKVEFLVSFYNNEISEKSEIFDDQFSVERPDGSNFTLKIRSTKLEDSAMYFCASIRGAANNEQFFGPGTRLTVL.

The table lists this clonotype with a few counts. The chain uses TRBV15 and TRBJ2-7, with D perhaps assigned TRBD1 or TRBD2 (7 bases each). The CDR3 is 18 residues long. Germline CDR1 LNHNV, CDR2 YYDKDF (reference sequence). The germline V and J ends were trimmed by 2 bases and 4 bases, with 24 bases remaining between them. The DNA for the CDR3 is TGTGCCACCAGCAGATCCCCTAGGGGGCTAGCGGACTTATACGAGCAGTACTTC. Protein product: CATSRSPRGLADLYEQYF.

J is TRBJ2-3 and V is TRBV20-1; TRBD1 matches 7 bases. CDR3 length equals 13 residues. CDR1 DFQATT and CDR2 SNEGSKA come from the germline V gene (reference sequence). Written as DNA, the CDR3 is TGCGGAGCCAGGGGGTACAGCACAGATACGCAGTATTTT. Translating it yields CGARGYSTDTQYF.